What follows are 17 T cell receptor beta chains derived from one specimen sequenced in a study of cytomegalovirus exposure and HLA in healthy donors. Researchers ran the PCR with 60 Vbeta and 13 Jbeta primers. Sequenced by immunoSEQ multiplex PCR; TCRdb stores in-frame clones only, minus some. This table has over 100,000 clones, 75% to 80% appearing once. The sequencing sample was made of PBMCs. These receptors originate from a man aged 55 to 70 in good health and CMV-seropositive.

The chain combines TRBV6-5 with TRBJ1-4; 9 bases agree with TRBD1. Losses at the gene ends were 2 bases for V and 8 bases for J; bases not matched to a gene: 3. Germline values: CDR1 MNHEY, CDR2 SVGAGI. The CDR3 contains 14 residues. The DNA of the CDR3 is TGTGCCAGCAGTTACGACAGGGGGAGCGAAAAACTGTTTTTT. This gives the protein CASSYDRGSEKLFF.

The chain recombines TRBV27 with TRBJ2-1; TRBD1 matches at 7 bases. With V trimmed by 7 bases and J by 7 bases, 13 bases remained unmatched. CDR3 length: 15 residues. The germline V gene has CDR1 MNHEY and CDR2 SMNVEV (reference sequence). The chain's CDR3 is CASKLGGTGVNEQFF. Written as DNA, the CDR3 is TGTGCCAGCAAACTAGGGGGTACAGGGGTTAATGAGCAGTTCTTC.

In nucleotides, the CDR3 is TGTGCCAGCAGCCGGGGACAGGGGAACACCGGGGAGCTGTTTTTT. Amino acid sequence: CASSRGQGNTGELFF. The chain has TRBV5-4 and TRBJ2-2; TRBD1 aligns across 9 bases. V dropped 4 bases and J dropped 1; count of bases not matched to a gene: 2. This CDR3 is 15 amino acids long. Germline assignment: CDR1 SGHNT and CDR2 YYREEE (reference sequence).

This rearrangement joins TRBV18 to TRBJ1-5; 9 nucleotides line up with TRBD1. V shed 2 bases, J shed 5 bases, and the junction held 4 bases outside the gene matches. Germline V gives CDR1 KGHSH, CDR2 LQKENI. The CDR3 totals 15 residues. CDR3 DNA sequence: TGTGCCAGCTCACCAGCGGGACAGGGACATCAGCCCCAGCATTTT. Translated, it gives CASSPAGQGHQPQHF.

V usage is TRBV2 and J usage is TRBJ2-3, with D uncertain. V lost 5 bases to trimming and J lost 4 bases, with 10 bases between them. Germline lookup yields CDR1 SNHLY and CDR2 FYNNEI. This CDR3 has 13 amino acids. CDR3: CASSPRSADTQYF. The CDR3 DNA is TGTGCCAGCAGTCCCCGGTCCGCAGATACGCAGTATTTT.

This clone was counted only a few times. This sequence joins TRBV18 and TRBJ2-7, with 10 bases matching TRBD1. V was pared by 3 bases and J by 7 bases, with 9 bases of the junction left unmatched. CDR3 length equals 15 residues. Germline V CDR1 and CDR2: KGHSH, LQKENI. The CDR3, as DNA: TGTGCCAGCTCACCGTCAGGACAGGGGGGTAAGGAGCAGTACTTC. Translation: CASSPSGQGGKEQYF.

CDR3 in amino acids: CASSLQWGGEQYF. For the CDR3, the DNA is TGCGCCAGCAGCTTGCAATGGGGCGGCGAGCAGTACTTC. The chain employs TRBV5-1 and TRBJ2-7; D perhaps matches TRBD1 (5 bases). Trimming cost V 1 base and J 6 bases, with 11 bases left between them. The CDR3 has 13 amino acids. The V gene's germline CDR1 is SGHRS and CDR2 YFSETQ. Supplemented by reference TRBV5-1 and TRBJ2-7, the full variable domain reads KAGVTQTPRYLIKTRGQQVTLSCSPISGHRSVSWYQQTPGQGLQFLFEYFSETQRNKGNFPGRFSGRQFSNSRSEMNVSTLELGDSALYLCASSLQWGGEQYFGPGTRLTVT.

The chain uses TRBV5-1 and TRBJ2-1; 7 nucleotides agree with TRBD2. With V trimmed by 4 bases and J by 3 bases, 7 bases remained unmatched. The CDR3 is made up of 15 amino acids. Germline V CDR1 and CDR2: SGHRS, YFSETQ. As DNA, the CDR3 is TGCGCCAGCAGCCCCGGACTAGGAGTCTACAATGAGCAGTTCTTC. It codes for CASSPGLGVYNEQFF.

V and J are TRBV28 and TRBJ1-2; tentative D call: TRBD1 (5 bases). CDR3 length: 12 amino acids. Trimming shortened V by 5 bases and J by 8 bases, and 12 bases separated the two germline ends. Germline CDR1 and CDR2: MDHEN and SYDVKM. The chain's CDR3 is CASSPGLRGYTF. The CDR3 DNA follows: TGTGCCAGCAGTCCGGGACTTCGGGGCTACACCTTC.

The chain couples TRBV5-1 to TRBJ2-5; 8 bases line up with TRBD2. The CDR3 runs 16 residues. After removal of 0 bases from V and 5 bases from J, the junction contained 9 bases not matched to a gene. CDR1 is SGHRS, CDR2 YFSETQ, per germline. For the CDR3, the DNA is TGCGCCAGCAGCTTGGACGCCGGGGGGGCGGGGGAGACCCAGTACTTC. Residues: CASSLDAGGAGETQYF. The entire variable domain, with the rest obtained from reference TRBV5-1 and TRBJ2-5, is as follows: KAGVTQTPRYLIKTRGQQVTLSCSPISGHRSVSWYQQTPGQGLQFLFEYFSETQRNKGNFPGRFSGRQFSNSRSEMNVSTLELGDSALYLCASSLDAGGAGETQYFGPGTRLLVL.

The chain has TRBV7-8 and TRBJ2-7, with 9 positions matching TRBD2. The CDR3 is 14 amino acids. Germline loops: CDR1 SGHVS, CDR2 FQNEAQ. Trimming cost V 2 bases and J 4 bases; bases outside gene matches: 3. The CDR3 coding sequence is TGTGCCAGCAGCTTAAGCGGGGGGAGGTACGAGCAGTACTTC. It is translated as CASSLSGGRYEQYF.

The V call is TRBV7-2, the J call TRBJ1-4; possible D gene TRBD1, 5 bases. Trimming pared 6 bases from V and 4 bases from J, leaving 9 bases between. Germline V gives CDR1 SGHTA, CDR2 FQGNSA. The CDR3 sequence is 13 residues long. CDR3 amino acids: CASSLDNNEKLFF. The CDR3 DNA is TGTGCCAGCAGTTTGGACAATAATGAAAAACTGTTTTTT.

The rearrangement joins TRBV18 to TRBJ2-3; D unclear. Trimming pared 3 bases from V and 8 bases from J, leaving 9 bases between. Germline CDR1 and CDR2: KGHSH and LQKENI. The CDR3 extends over 12 amino acids. In DNA, the CDR3 is TGTGCCAGCTCACCCTACAGTGGTACGCAGTATTTT. Its protein is CASSPYSGTQYF. Drawing the rest from reference TRBV18 and TRBJ2-3, the complete variable domain is NAGVMQNPRHLVRRRGQEARLRCSPMKGHSHVYWYRQLPEEGLKFMVYLQKENIIDESGMPKERFSAEFPKEGPSILRIQQVVRGDSAAYFCASSPYSGTQYFGPGTRLTVL.

This chain joins TRBV28 and TRBJ2-1; 7 bases are shared with TRBD2. The trim removed 3 bases at V and 6 bases at J, leaving 8 bases unmatched. CDR3 length equals 15 residues. Germline loops: CDR1 MDHEN, CDR2 SYDVKM. CDR3 in DNA: TGTGCCAGCAGTTTTTCTGGGACTAAGTTCAATGAGCAGTTCTTC. Its protein is CASSFSGTKFNEQFF. Based on the CDR3 plus reference TRBV28 and TRBJ2-1, the full variable domain is DVKVTQSSRYLVKRTGEKVFLECVQDMDHENMFWYRQDPGLGLRLIYFSYDVKMKEKGDIPEGYSVSREKKERFSLILESASTNQTSMYLCASSFSGTKFNEQFFGPGTRLTVL.

The chain uses TRBV28 and TRBJ2-7; a weak D match, TRBD2 (5 bases). Trimming cost V 2 bases and J 7 bases, with 15 bases left between them. Germline values: CDR1 MDHEN, CDR2 SYDVKM. The CDR3 is 14 residues long. CDR3 loop: CASSLGGMAWEQYF. In DNA form, the CDR3 reads TGTGCCAGCAGTTTAGGAGGAATGGCTTGGGAGCAGTACTTC.

The rearrangement uses TRBV18 and TRBJ1-4; D might be TRBD1 (5 bases). CDR1 KGHSH and CDR2 LQKENI come from the germline V gene. Trimming pared 0 bases from V and 5 bases from J, leaving 16 bases between. There are 17 residues in the CDR3. As DNA, the CDR3 is TGTGCCAGCTCACCACCGAGCAGGGTTAGGGGAAATGAAAAACTGTTTTTT. It codes for CASSPPSRVRGNEKLFF.

This chain joins TRBV11-3 and TRBJ1-1; 7 nucleotides agree with TRBD1. Germline-derived CDR1 and CDR2 are SGHNT and YENEEA. The CDR3 spans 13 residues. The V segment lost 5 bases and the J segment 3 bases; nucleotides outside the gene matches: 3. The CDR3 DNA reads TGTGCCAGCAGCAGTACAGGGGACACTGAAGCTTTCTTT. Translation: CASSSTGDTEAFF.